This is a list of T cell receptor beta chains from one sample in a study of regulatory T cells in long-lasting Graves disease. TCRdb analysed the multiplex PCR reads with MiXCR anew, one entry per CDR3 protein. In the table there are some 470,000 distinct CDR3 sequences, around a fifth of which are singletons. The sequencing used peripheral blood mononuclear cells (PBMCs), collected when the disease was refractory, from a patient treated with antithyroid drugs. The receptors here all came from a female donor with Graves disease. CDR3s include the opening cysteine and the closing phenylalanine or tryptophan. Some rows mark clone size as missing; the rest say once, few, many or name a class of expanded clone.

V gene,CDR3 length,clone size,J gene,CDR3 protein
TRBV28,15,many,TRBJ1-1,CASSPSRDMNTEAFF
TRBV11-3,13,many,TRBJ1-1,CASRGQDPYEAFF
TRBV29-1,15,.,TRBJ2-5,CSVDGSGRGFETQYF
TRBV6-5,15,many,TRBJ2-7,CASSYSNDRPYEQYF
TRBV27,15,many,TRBJ2-2,CASSLYARNTGELFF
TRBV24-1,9,.,TRBJ2-1,CATTSEQFF
TRBV12-5,16,many,TRBJ1-2,CASGLVPGTSDFGYTF
TRBV10-3,13,.,TRBJ2-3,CASGLAGTDTQYF
TRBV20-1,14,.,TRBJ2-2,CSARGRPNTGELFF
TRBV28,15,many,TRBJ2-4,CASTSLVTAKNIQYF
TRBV5-1,13,.,TRBJ2-7,CASSIGQTYEQYF
TRBV3-1,15,.,TRBJ1-5,CASSQGRGSNQPQHF
TRBV7-9,15,many,TRBJ1-6,CASSVLQRGNSPLHF
TRBV20-1,13,.,TRBJ1-1,CSARARGWTEAFF
TRBV14,15,few,TRBJ1-1,CASSQVRRLNTEAFF
TRBV28,15,few,TRBJ1-5,CASTQVDPGNQPQHF
TRBV12-3/TRBV12-4,15,many,TRBJ2-5,CASSYGGFKGETQYF
TRBV6-5,16,many,TRBJ1-5,CASSYGQGWSNQPQHF
TRBV5-1,15,.,TRBJ2-7,CASSLVGRGTYEQYF
TRBV2,13,many,TRBJ2-7,CASRGPRSYEQYF
TRBV7-6,15,.,TRBJ1-1,CASSLGDRVYTEAFF
TRBV5-1,15,few,TRBJ1-1,CASSLAGTENTEAFF
TRBV3-1,13,many,TRBJ1-2,CASSPQGYNGYTF
TRBV14,16,few,TRBJ1-2,CASSQLGTGLNYGYTF
TRBV7-3,15,.,TRBJ2-1,CASSVLGTSGNEQFF
TRBV6-1,14,.,TRBJ1-6,CASRIGGPNSPLHF
TRBV27,14,.,TRBJ1-1,CASSKARVYTEAFF
TRBV19,12,few,TRBJ1-2,CASTTTGNGYTF
TRBV29-1,14,.,TRBJ2-6,CSVMGGSGANVLTF
TRBV10-2,14,once,TRBJ2-1,CASEGLGSYNEQFF
TRBV19,16,.,TRBJ1-4,CASSPLGGATNEKLFF
TRBV13,15,.,TRBJ1-2,CASSLKGGLDYGYTF
TRBV29-1,12,many,TRBJ2-7,CSTRDTLYEQYF
TRBV28,14,many,TRBJ1-2,CASSSYRDTYGYTF
TRBV7-2,14,many,TRBJ2-7,CASTPSGGSYEQYF
TRBV30,15,many,TRBJ1-4,CAWSPGQGAFEKLFF
TRBV11-1,16,.,TRBJ2-1,CASSFDLGTIDNEQFF
TRBV19,15,few,TRBJ1-1,CASSIEQGKFTEAFF
TRBV7-9,14,.,TRBJ1-1,CASSPSGPNTEAFF
TRBV12-3/TRBV12-4,13,many,TRBJ2-5,CASSFRVQETQYF
TRBV6-5,15,many,TRBJ2-7,CASSYLMSQSYEQYF
TRBV7-2,17,many,TRBJ2-5,CASSSPGRRSFGETQYF
TRBV28,15,.,TRBJ1-4,CASSLGFATNEKLFF
TRBV20-1,16,.,TRBJ2-3,CSARPPSGGAGDTQYF
TRBV28,16,many,TRBJ2-7,CASSLVATGIYGEQYF
TRBV12-3/TRBV12-4,12,.,TRBJ2-7,CASSALRAEQYF